The 27 T cell receptor beta chains presented below share a single source sample, sequenced in a study of cytomegalovirus exposure and HLA in healthy donors. PCR amplification relied on 60 Vbeta primers (plus 13 Jbeta primers). Assay used: immunoSEQ multiplex PCR; TCRdb lists only in-frame clones, some missing. The table includes 60,000 to 65,000 clones, 75% detected once. Material for sequencing was PBMCs. These receptors all come from a woman aged 40-49 years in good health and CMV-seropositive.

This sequence joins TRBV30 and TRBJ2-5, with 7 bases aligning to TRBD2. With V trimmed by 0 bases and J by 5 bases, 9 bases remained unmatched. Germline CDR1 is GTSNPN and CDR2 is SVGIG (reference sequence). The CDR3 runs to 15 residues. The CDR3 region is CAWSVGGGGRETQYF. Here the CDR3 DNA reads TGTGCCTGGAGTGTAGGCGGGGGAGGCAGGGAGACCCAGTACTTC.

This chain connects TRBV30 to TRBJ2-7; no firm D call. The V and J ends lost 1 base and 6 bases respectively, with 13 bases between them. The V gene's germline CDR1 is GTSNPN and CDR2 SVGIG (reference sequence). This CDR3 has 13 amino acids. CDR3 in DNA: TGTGCCTGGAGTGACCCGGTCCCCGTCGAGCAGTACTTC. Residues: CAWSDPVPVEQYF.

On this clone itself: Germline is not matched at one junction end, which may reflect a read error. This chain connects TRBV4-1 to TRBJ1-2; weak D call: TRBD1 (6 bases). The CDR3 runs to 14 residues. Germline V lookup: CDR1 MGHRA, CDR2 YSYEKL. The CDR3 nucleotides are TGCGCCAGCAGCAAAGACAGGAACTCCTATGGCTACACCTTC. Translating it yields CASSKDRNSYGYTF.

About this clone: One junction end disagrees with the germline gene, perhaps due to a read error. The gene calls are TRBV7-9 and TRBJ1-5; 7 nucleotides agree with TRBD1. CDR3 size: 16 residues. The germline gives CDR1 SEHNR, CDR2 FQNEAQ (reference sequence). CDR3 DNA: TGTTCCAGCAGCTCTTACAGGGGCTATAGCAATCAGCCCCAGCATTTT. Its translation is CSSSSYRGYSNQPQHF.

This chain connects TRBV30 to TRBJ1-5; the D gene is possibly TRBD1 (5 bases). V was clipped by 0 bases and J by 6 bases, with 15 bases between them. This CDR3 is 15 amino acids long. The germline gives CDR1 GTSNPN, CDR2 SVGIG (reference sequence). Written as DNA, the CDR3 is TGTGCCTGGAGTGTAGGGCAGGGTTCGAGTCAGCCCCAGCATTTT. Translated: CAWSVGQGSSQPQHF.

J is TRBJ2-2 and V is TRBV2; no reliable D call. CDR1 is SNHLY and CDR2 is FYNNEI in the germline V gene. The CDR3 covers 14 residues. The V gene lost 7 bases and the J gene lost 6 bases, with 15 bases spanning the gap. The CDR3 region has the DNA TGTGCCAGCAAAACCGAGACACGCGCCGGGGAGCTGTTTTTT. Its protein product is CASKTETRAGELFF.

V and J are TRBV30 and TRBJ2-1, with D tentatively TRBD2 (6 bases). Trimming cost V 0 bases and J 7 bases, with 10 bases left between them. The CDR3 is 13 amino acids. CDR1 is GTSNPN and CDR2 is SVGIG in the germline V gene (reference sequence). This CDR3 reads CAWSVPGLNEQFF. CDR3 nucleotide sequence: TGTGCCTGGAGTGTACCGGGACTGAATGAGCAGTTCTTC.

The chain combines TRBV7-7 with TRBJ2-2; 9 bases are shared with TRBD2. Germline lookup yields CDR1 SSHAT and CDR2 FNYEAQ (reference sequence). With V trimmed by 5 bases and J by 6 bases, 4 bases remained unmatched. CDR3 size: 14 residues. The CDR3 loop is CASSAGLAPGELFF. CDR3 bases: TGTGCCAGCAGCGCGGGACTAGCTCCCGGGGAGCTGTTTTTT. Full variable domain (missing parts from reference TRBV7-7 and TRBJ2-2): GAGVSQSPRYKVTKRGQDVTLRCDPISSHATLYWYQQALGQGPEFLTYFNYEAQPDKSGLPSDRFSAERPEGSISTLTIQRTEQRDSAMYRCASSAGLAPGELFFGEGSRLTVL.

The chain employs TRBV5-1 and TRBJ2-7, with D tentatively TRBD1 (5 bases). CDR1 SGHRS and CDR2 YFSETQ come from the germline V gene. The V gene lost 3 bases and the J gene lost 2 bases, with 15 bases spanning the gap. The CDR3 runs 15 residues. CDR3 amino acids: CASSSRTLTPYEQYF. The CDR3 nucleotides read TGCGCCAGCAGCTCCCGGACACTCACCCCCTACGAGCAGTACTTC.

This clone was detected only a few times. J is TRBJ1-1 and V is TRBV13, with D maybe TRBD1 (6 bases). The germline V gene has CDR1 PRHDT and CDR2 FYEKMQ (reference sequence). CDR3 size: 14 residues. Trimming removed 1 base from V and 4 bases from J, with 10 bases in between. The CDR3 DNA follows: TGTGCCAGCAGCTTAGAGGGGGAGACCACTGAAGCTTTCTTT. Translation gives CASSLEGETTEAFF.

V and J are TRBV4-1 and TRBJ2-7; 7 positions agree with TRBD2. This CDR3 is 12 amino acids long. The V segment lost 3 bases and the J segment 5 bases; nucleotides outside the gene matches: 1. Looked up from germline, CDR1 is MGHRA and CDR2 is YSYEKL. For the CDR3, the DNA is TGCGCCAGCAGCCAGGGGGGGGACGAGCAGTACTTC. Its protein product is CASSQGGDEQYF.

This rearrangement joins TRBV30 to TRBJ1-2, with D tentatively TRBD1 (6 bases). The CDR3 is made up of 11 amino acids. CDR1 GTSNPN and CDR2 SVGIG come from the germline V gene (reference sequence). Trimming left V 7 bases short and J 2 bases short, with 8 bases between. DNA of the CDR3: TGTGCCTTTGACAGGAACTATGGCTACACCTTC. Its translation is CAFDRNYGYTF.

The chain is built from TRBV28 and TRBJ2-7; 10 nucleotides match TRBD1. J gave up 1 base and V 4 bases, and 1 base lay outside the gene matches. The CDR3 sequence is 14 residues long. The germline V gene has CDR1 MDHEN and CDR2 SYDVKM. DNA of the CDR3: TGTGCCAGCAGTTCGGACAGGGGGTCCTACGAGCAGTACTTC. Its protein is CASSSDRGSYEQYF.

This sequence joins TRBV19 and TRBJ1-5, with a weak D call TRBD1 (6 bases). V was clipped by 0 bases and J by 0 bases, with 6 bases between them. The CDR3 is 15 amino acids. The germline V gene encodes CDR1 LNHDA and CDR2 SQIVND (reference sequence). Written as DNA, the CDR3 is TGTGCCAGTAGTATAGAAGGGGGTAGCAATCAGCCCCAGCATTTT. It codes for CASSIEGGSNQPQHF.

The V call is TRBV19, the J call TRBJ2-2, with 9 nucleotides matching TRBD1. Trimming cost V 4 bases and J 3 bases; bases outside gene matches: 6. Germline CDR1 is LNHDA and CDR2 is SQIVND (reference sequence). The CDR3 is 16 amino acids. In nucleotides, the CDR3 is TGTGCCAGTAGTACCCCACAGGGGGCGTACACCGGGGAGCTGTTTTTT. As protein: CASSTPQGAYTGELFF.

The rearrangement uses TRBV29-1 and TRBJ1-4; TRBD1 is a possible D gene (6 bases). Trimming stripped 1 base from V and 8 bases from J, with 8 bases between. CDR1 is SQVTM, CDR2 ANQGSEA, per germline. The CDR3 sequence is 12 residues long. For the CDR3, the DNA is TGCAGCGTTGAAGTGCAGGGGGAAAAACTGTTTTTT. Encoded protein: CSVEVQGEKLFF. The full variable domain, its missing parts supplied by reference TRBV29-1 and TRBJ1-4, is SAVISQKPSRDICQRGTSLTIQCQVDSQVTMMFWYRQQPGQSLTLIATANQGSEATYESGFVIDKFPISRPNLTFSTLTVSNMSPEDSSIYLCSVEVQGEKLFFGSGTQLSVL.

The chain links TRBV6-5 to TRBJ2-1; 9 nucleotides line up with TRBD2. The CDR3 is 14 residues long. V lost 4 bases, J lost 5 bases, and 3 bases stayed unmatched. Germline V CDR1 and CDR2: MNHEY, SVGAGI. The CDR3 nucleotides are TGTGCCAGCAGTTGGGTAGCGGGGGACAATGAGCAGTTCTTC. Its translation: CASSWVAGDNEQFF.

In this sample, this clone turned up a few times. This chain connects TRBV7-2 to TRBJ2-7; D call uncertain. Germline V gives CDR1 SGHTA, CDR2 FQGNSA. Trimming took off 5 bases at V and 1 base at J, with 3 bases between the two ends. This CDR3 spans 11 amino acids. The CDR3 nucleotides are TGTGCCAGCAGCCCTTCCTACGAGCAGTACTTC. As protein: CASSPSYEQYF.

The chain employs TRBV7-6 and TRBJ1-2; 9 bases are a match to TRBD1. With 5 bases clipped from V and 6 bases from J, the junction kept 10 bases outside the gene matches. From germline, CDR1 is SGHVS and CDR2 FNYEAQ. The CDR3 extends over 15 amino acids. The CDR3 sequence is CASSIHTGTGNGYTF. CDR3 in DNA: TGTGCCAGCAGCATACACACCGGGACAGGGAATGGCTACACCTTC.

This chain connects TRBV27 to TRBJ1-2, with 8 bases identical to TRBD1. From germline, CDR1 is MNHEY and CDR2 SMNVEV (reference sequence). The CDR3 sequence is 16 residues long. J lost 4 bases, V lost 3 bases, and 10 bases had no gene match. CDR3 region: CASSFAPQGAAYGYTF. The CDR3 nucleotides read TGTGCCAGCAGTTTCGCGCCCCAGGGGGCCGCCTATGGCTACACCTTC.

The chain couples TRBV6-5 to TRBJ2-3; 7 bases align to TRBD1. J lost 2 bases, V lost 6 bases, and 8 bases had no gene match. Germline V CDR1 and CDR2: MNHEY, SVGAGI. The CDR3 is 15 amino acids. For the CDR3, the DNA is TGTGCCAGCAGCCCGACAGGGACATCCACAGATACGCAGTATTTT. Translation gives CASSPTGTSTDTQYF.

This clone came up once. V usage is TRBV2 and J usage is TRBJ1-5; possible D gene TRBD1, 6 bases. The germline V gene has CDR1 SNHLY and CDR2 FYNNEI. V was clipped by 5 bases and J by 2 bases, with 13 bases between them. The CDR3 contains 15 residues. CDR3 amino acids: CASSSTGPGNQPQHF. The CDR3, as DNA: TGTGCCAGCAGTTCCACAGGGCCCGGCAATCAGCCCCAGCATTTT.

This sequence joins TRBV6-5 and TRBJ2-3; 9 bases align to TRBD2. This CDR3 comprises 14 residues. V was pared by 7 bases and J by 7 bases, with 9 bases of the junction left unmatched. Germline V gene data show CDR1 as MNHEY and CDR2 as SVGAGI. The CDR3 region has the DNA TGTGCCAGCACCTTAGCGGGGGAAGGAAATACGCAGTATTTT. Protein: CASTLAGEGNTQYF.

This clone showed up just a few times. The chain is built from TRBV5-4 and TRBJ1-1; 7 positions agree with TRBD1. With V trimmed by 4 bases and J by 4 bases, 10 bases remained unmatched. Germline CDR1 is SGHNT and CDR2 is YYREEE (reference sequence). This CDR3 has 15 residues. CDR3 amino acids: CASSLGTDRGTEAFF. In nucleotides, the CDR3 is TGTGCCAGCAGCCTCGGGACAGATCGAGGCACTGAAGCTTTCTTT.

The V call is TRBV29-1, the J call TRBJ2-7, with a tentative D call TRBD1 (5 bases). The CDR3 extends over 19 amino acids. Trimming took off 3 bases at V and 1 base at J, with 28 bases between the two ends. CDR1 is SQVTM and CDR2 is ANQGSEA in the germline V gene. The DNA of the CDR3 is TGCAGCGTTGATGTAAGGGGTCCACCGGATTGGGGTTATTCCTACGAGCAGTACTTC. It is translated as CSVDVRGPPDWGYSYEQYF.

The chain carries TRBV5-1 and TRBJ2-7; D is unclear. V was trimmed by 0 bases and J by 1 base, leaving 11 bases between them. This CDR3 is built from 15 residues. Germline CDR1 SGHRS, CDR2 YFSETQ. In DNA, the CDR3 is TGCGCCAGCAGCTTGGACACAGTGGGTTCCTACGAGCAGTACTTC. Amino acids: CASSLDTVGSYEQYF.

V usage is TRBV30 and J usage is TRBJ1-1; D may be TRBD1 (6 bases). This CDR3 has 16 amino acids. Per the germline V gene, CDR1 is GTSNPN and CDR2 is SVGIG (reference sequence). Trimming took off 2 bases at V and 1 base at J, with 17 bases between the two ends. CDR3 protein: CAWSPFALQGNTEAFF. CDR3 DNA sequence: TGTGCCTGGAGTCCATTCGCCCTACAGGGGAACACTGAAGCTTTCTTT.